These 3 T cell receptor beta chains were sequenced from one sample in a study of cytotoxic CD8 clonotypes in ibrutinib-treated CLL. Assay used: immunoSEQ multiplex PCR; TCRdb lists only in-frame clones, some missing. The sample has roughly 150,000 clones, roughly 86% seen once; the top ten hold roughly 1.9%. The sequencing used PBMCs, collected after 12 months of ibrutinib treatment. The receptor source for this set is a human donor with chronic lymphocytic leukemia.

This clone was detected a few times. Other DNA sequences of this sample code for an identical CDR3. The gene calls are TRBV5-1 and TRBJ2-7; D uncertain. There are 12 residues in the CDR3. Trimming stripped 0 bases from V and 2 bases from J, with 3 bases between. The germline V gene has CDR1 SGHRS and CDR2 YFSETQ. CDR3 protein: CASSLVPYEQYF. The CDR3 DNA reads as TGCGCCAGCAGCTTGGTCCCCTACGAGCAGTACTTC.

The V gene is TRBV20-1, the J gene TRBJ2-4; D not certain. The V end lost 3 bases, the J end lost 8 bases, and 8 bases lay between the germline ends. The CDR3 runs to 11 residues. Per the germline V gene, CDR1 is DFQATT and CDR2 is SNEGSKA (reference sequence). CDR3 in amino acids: CSASPRDIQYF. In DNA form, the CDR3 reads TGCAGTGCTAGTCCCCGGGACATTCAGTACTTC.

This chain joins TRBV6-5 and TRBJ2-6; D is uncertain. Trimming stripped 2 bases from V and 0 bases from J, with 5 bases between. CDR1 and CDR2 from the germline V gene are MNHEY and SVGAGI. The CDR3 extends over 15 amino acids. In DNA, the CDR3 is TGTGCCAGCAGTTACGTGCGCTCTGGGGCCAACGTCCTGACTTTC. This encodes CASSYVRSGANVLTF.